The 15 T cell receptor beta chains presented below share a single source sample, sequenced in a study of CD8+ T cells in alopecia areata. RNA was extracted and reverse transcribed into cDNA as the sequencing template. TCRdb keeps only in-frame clones here, not all; method: immunoSEQ multiplex PCR. The sample has 200,000 to 250,000 clones; about 53% are singletons. This specimen consisted of CD4+ T cells sorted from blood, obtained at week 0. These receptors were taken from a human donor with alopecia areata.

V gene TRBV29-1 combines with J gene TRBJ2-3, with D perhaps given as TRBD1 or TRBD2 (6 bases each). The CDR3 contains 12 residues. From germline, CDR1 is SQVTM and CDR2 ANQGSEA. Trimming took 7 bases from V and 4 from J, leaving 12 bases between them. Written as DNA, the CDR3 is TGCAGCGGATATAGGGGGGCAGATACGCAGTATTTT. Its translation: CSGYRGADTQYF.

The chain couples TRBV15 to TRBJ1-2; D ambiguous. Per the germline V gene, CDR1 is LNHNV and CDR2 is YYDKDF (reference sequence). CDR3 length: 14 amino acids. V was cut by 1 base and J by 7 bases, with 13 bases left in between. The CDR3 region is CATSRATFGGGYTF. Here the CDR3 DNA reads TGTGCCACCAGCAGAGCTACTTTTGGTGGTGGCTACACCTTC.

The chain combines TRBV7-2 with TRBJ2-7, with TRBD1 matching over 8 bases. V dropped 3 bases and J dropped 0; count of bases not matched to a gene: 4. The length of the CDR3 is 15 residues. CDR1 and CDR2 (germline): SGHTA, FQGNSA. The DNA for the CDR3 is TGTGCCAGCAGCTTCTCCGGGACAGGCTCCTACGAGCAGTACTTC. This sequence encodes CASSFSGTGSYEQYF.

This chain joins TRBV7-8 and TRBJ2-6; 11 nucleotides agree with TRBD2. Trimming cost V 1 base and J 2 bases; bases outside gene matches: 7. The CDR3 loop spans 19 amino acids. The V gene's germline CDR1 is SGHVS and CDR2 FQNEAQ. The CDR3 protein is CASSLVPSGRTPGANVLTF. Here the CDR3 DNA reads TGTGCCAGCAGCTTAGTCCCTAGCGGGAGGACGCCTGGGGCCAACGTCCTGACTTTC. Based on the CDR3 plus reference TRBV7-8 and TRBJ2-6, the full variable domain is GAGVSQSPRYKVAKRGQDVALRCDPISGHVSLFWYQQALGQGPEFLTYFQNEAQLDKSGLPSDRFFAERPEGSVSTLKIQRTQQEDSAVYLCASSLVPSGRTPGANVLTFGAGSRLTVL.

The genes are TRBV18 and TRBJ2-3; 7 bases fit TRBD1. Germline values: CDR1 KGHSH, CDR2 LQKENI. V lost 6 bases to trimming and J lost 4 bases; unmatched junction nucleotides: 7. The CDR3 sequence is 14 residues long. The CDR3: CASSHRGRPDTQYF. CDR3 sequence (DNA): TGTGCCAGCTCGCACAGGGGACGCCCAGATACGCAGTATTTT.

This rearrangement joins TRBV29-1 to TRBJ2-2; the D gene is possibly TRBD2 (12 bases). The CDR3 length is 19 residues. From germline, CDR1 is SQVTM and CDR2 ANQGSEA. Trimming removed 4 bases at V and 4 bases at J, with 28 bases between. In DNA, the CDR3 is TGCAGCGTTGGAGGACAGGGGGCGCAACTAGCGGGAGGCACCGGGGAGCTGTTTTTT. It is translated as CSVGGQGAQLAGGTGELFF.

In DNA form, the CDR3 reads TGTGCCAGCAGCTTAGCTGGCACTGAAGCTTTCTTT. Translated, it gives CASSLAGTEAFF. The gene calls are TRBV7-9 and TRBJ1-1; D ambiguous. Germline V lookup: CDR1 SEHNR, CDR2 FQNEAQ (reference sequence). This CDR3 has 12 residues. V was trimmed by 0 bases and J by 4 bases, leaving 3 bases between them.

This clone was picked up a small number of times. The chain links TRBV7-9 to TRBJ2-1; 13 positions match TRBD2. Losses at the gene ends were 3 bases for V and 8 bases for J; bases not matched to a gene: 7. Germline V gene sequence: CDR1 SEHNR, CDR2 FQNEAQ (reference sequence). The CDR3 totals 16 residues. In DNA form, the CDR3 reads TGTGCCAGCAGCTTTACGGGACTAGCGGGGAGCTATGAGCAGTTCTTC. The encoded protein is CASSFTGLAGSYEQFF.

The chain combines TRBV2 with TRBJ2-3, with 8 positions matching TRBD2. V lost 6 bases and J lost 0; bases outside the gene matches: 11. This CDR3 spans 17 amino acids. CDR1 and CDR2 (germline): SNHLY, FYNNEI. CDR3 loop: CASRPPQRGSSTDTQYF. The CDR3 nucleotides read TGTGCCAGCAGGCCCCCCCAGCGGGGGTCTAGCACAGATACGCAGTATTTT.

V and J are TRBV11-2 and TRBJ2-5, with 10 bases identical to TRBD1. Per germline, CDR1 SGHAT and CDR2 FQNNGV. This CDR3 has 17 residues. The junction had 12 bases not matched to a gene; V was cut back by 3 bases and J by 5 bases. CDR3 residues: CASSFWGSGTGDETQYF. In DNA form, the CDR3 reads TGTGCCAGCAGCTTTTGGGGCTCCGGGACAGGGGATGAGACCCAGTACTTC.

The chain uses TRBV13 and TRBJ2-1, with D hard to call. Trimming left V 3 bases short and J 6 bases short, with 12 bases between. This CDR3 region has 14 residues. Looked up from germline, CDR1 is PRHDT and CDR2 is FYEKMQ (reference sequence). The chain's CDR3 is CASSFWFLTNEQFF. DNA for the CDR3: TGTGCCAGCAGCTTCTGGTTTCTCACCAATGAGCAGTTCTTC.

This chain joins TRBV30 and TRBJ1-1, with D uncertain. Germline V CDR1 and CDR2: GTSNPN, SVGIG (reference sequence). The CDR3 sequence is 15 residues long. Trimming left V 0 bases short and J 4 bases short, with 15 bases between. CDR3 in DNA: TGTGCCTGGAGTGTAATGAGGGCCGGGGTCACTGAAGCTTTCTTT. Translation gives CAWSVMRAGVTEAFF.

V gene TRBV4-1 combines with J gene TRBJ1-4; no firm D call. Germline-derived CDR1 and CDR2 are MGHRA and YSYEKL. V was pared by 3 bases and J by 3 bases, with 11 bases between. The CDR3 loop spans 15 amino acids. DNA for the CDR3: TGCGCCAGCAGCCATTTCCGCGGACCTAATGAAAAACTGTTTTTT. It translates to CASSHFRGPNEKLFF.

This clone appeared a single time. The CDR3 is CASSYDRFYEQYF. CDR3 in DNA: TGTGCCAGCAGTTACGACAGATTCTACGAGCAGTACTTC. The chain combines TRBV6-6 with TRBJ2-7; a weak D match, TRBD1 (5 bases). Germline V CDR1 and CDR2: MNHNY, SVGAGI (reference sequence). Trimming took 2 bases from V and 3 from J, leaving 8 bases between them. This CDR3 region has 13 residues.

This clone was observed a handful of times. The V gene is TRBV6-6, the J gene TRBJ2-3; D might be TRBD2 (5 bases). In germline, CDR1 is MNHNY, CDR2 SVGAGI (reference sequence). The CDR3 extends over 16 amino acids. Trimming took 2 bases from V and 2 from J, leaving 14 bases between them. In nucleotides, the CDR3 is TGTGCCAGCAGTTACAGAAGACCCGGGGACACAGATACGCAGTATTTT. It encodes CASSYRRPGDTDTQYF.